What follows are 9 T cell receptor beta chains derived from one specimen sequenced in a study of shared clonotypes between healthy human individuals. Measured with immunoSEQ multiplex PCR; TCRdb has only the in-frame clones, and not every one. The sample records roughly 1 million clones, about 76% being singletons. Sequencing was performed on memory CD4+ T cells sorted from blood. As to subset: CD45RA-negative fraction. The receptors stem from a man between 18 and 29 years old in good health.

The chain joins TRBV6-1 to TRBJ1-2; TRBD1 aligns across 8 bases. The V gene end was trimmed by 6 bases and the J gene end by 7 bases; junction bases not matched to a gene: 7. This CDR3 comprises 13 residues. From germline, CDR1 is MNHNS and CDR2 SASEGT. The DNA for the CDR3 is TGTGCCAGCAGCGGCCTCGGGACAGGTGGCTACACCTTC. Translation gives CASSGLGTGGYTF.

In its sample, this clone was seen a few times. The V call is TRBV18, the J call TRBJ2-7, with a tentative D call TRBD2 (6 bases). The CDR3 totals 14 residues. With 2 bases removed from V and 7 bases from J, the gap between germline ends came to 15 bases. Per germline, CDR1 KGHSH and CDR2 LQKENI. The CDR3: CASSPSGLVGEQYF. Here the CDR3 DNA reads TGTGCCAGCTCACCATCGGGACTGGTAGGGGAGCAGTACTTC.

This clone showed up just a few times. The V call is TRBV5-1, the J call TRBJ1-1; maybe TRBD1 (5 bases). Trimming pared 4 bases from V and 1 base from J, leaving 14 bases between. The germline V gene encodes CDR1 SGHRS and CDR2 YFSETQ. The CDR3 totals 15 residues. The CDR3 region has the DNA TGCGCCAGCAGCGTCCGGGGCAATCCGAACACTGAAGCTTTCTTT. This gives the protein CASSVRGNPNTEAFF.

The J gene is TRBJ2-6, the V gene TRBV7-3, with 9 bases aligning to TRBD2. CDR3 length: 19 amino acids. J gave up 0 bases and V 4 bases, and 10 bases lay outside the gene matches. Germline V gene lookup returns CDR1 SGHTA and CDR2 FQGTGA. The CDR3 loop reads CASSSKGTSRSSGANVLTF. The CDR3 bases are TGTGCCAGCAGCTCAAAAGGGACTAGCCGAAGCTCTGGGGCCAACGTCCTGACTTTC.

Remarks on this clone: The same CDR3 also results from other DNA sequences found in this sample. This sequence joins TRBV5-1 and TRBJ1-2; D may be TRBD1 (6 bases). This CDR3 is built from 14 residues. The germline CDR1 and CDR2 sequences are SGHRS and YFSETQ. V was trimmed by 0 bases and J by 7 bases, leaving 13 bases between them. CDR3 protein: CASSLEQGESGYTF. The CDR3 DNA is TGCGCCAGCAGCTTGGAACAGGGTGAATCTGGCTACACCTTC. The full variable domain, in which reference TRBV5-1 and TRBJ1-2 provide the parts outside the CDR3, is KAGVTQTPRYLIKTRGQQVTLSCSPISGHRSVSWYQQTPGQGLQFLFEYFSETQRNKGNFPGRFSGRQFSNSRSEMNVSTLELGDSALYLCASSLEQGESGYTFGSGTRLTVV.

The CDR3 nucleotides are TGTGCCATCAGTGAGTCTATAACAAGCTCTGGAAACACCATATATTTT. Its protein is CAISESITSSGNTIYF. The chain carries TRBV10-3 and TRBJ1-3; no definite D call. Germline CDR1 is ENHRY and CDR2 is SYGVKD. Trimming stripped 0 bases from V and 0 bases from J, with 9 bases between. This CDR3 spans 16 amino acids.

This clone was seen only a few times. The chain recombines TRBV12-5 with TRBJ1-1; 7 bases line up with TRBD1. V lost 4 bases, J lost 11 bases, and 16 bases stayed unmatched. In germline, CDR1 is LGHNT, CDR2 FRNRAP. CDR3 length: 15 residues. The CDR3 protein is CASGYTGAGLYTAFF. CDR3 DNA sequence: TGTGCTAGTGGTTACACAGGGGCCGGCCTCTATACCGCTTTCTTT.

This clone showed up many times. This specimen includes other DNA sequences encoding the same CDR3. The chain links TRBV6-6 to TRBJ2-7, with a tentative D call TRBD2 (6 bases). The germline V gene has CDR1 MNHNY and CDR2 SVGAGI (reference sequence). Deletions cut 0 bases from V and 0 bases from J, with 6 bases between. The CDR3 is made up of 14 amino acids. In DNA, the CDR3 is TGTGCCAGCAGTTACTCTAGCGGCTCCTACGAGCAGTACTTC. Amino acid sequence: CASSYSSGSYEQYF.

The CDR3 sequence: CASSLASGNYNEQFF. The CDR3, as DNA: TGTGCCAGCAGCTTAGCTAGCGGGAATTACAATGAGCAGTTCTTC. The rearrangement links TRBV7-9 to TRBJ2-1; 8 nucleotides match TRBD2. The ends lost 0 bases at V and 4 bases at J; junction bases unmatched: 2. The germline V gene encodes CDR1 SEHNR and CDR2 FQNEAQ (reference sequence). This CDR3 has 15 residues.